In this sample, the clone carrying this TCR beta chain turned up once. Its target is unknown. This CDR3 region has 17 residues. CDR1 and CDR2 from the germline V gene are MGHRA and YSYEKL. Trimming cost V 2 bases and J 4 bases, with 18 bases left between them. The data are from a study of memory CD4+ T cells and cytomegalovirus serostatus. The sort gate was single viable CD3+CD4+CD8-CD45RO+ cells for memory CD4+ T cells. Findings and caveats of the study: CD4+ memory repertoires contained about two fifths of the 164 reported CMV TCRbeta sequences.

Here immunoSEQ multiplex PCR was the method, and the copy in TCRdb shows in-frame clones only, minus some. The sample has around 60,000 clones; 82% are singletons. The sequence was obtained from an adult in good health and CMV-seronegative. Some clones in this sample may be carry-over from other donors' samples. The chain joins TRBV4-1 to TRBJ2-1; D may be TRBD1 (6 bases). Sequencing was done on a sample of memory CD4+ T cells from blood. Here the CDR3 DNA reads TGCGCCAGCAGCCAACTCTCGGGTTGGGACAAGTACAATGAGCAGTTCTTC. It codes for CASSQLSGWDKYNEQFF.